One sample yielded the 25 T cell receptor beta chains listed below, sequenced in a study of human T cells and chemical hapten exposure. TCRdb used MiXCR to reprocess the RACE reads, holding one entry per CDR3 protein. The table shows approximately 400,000 distinct CDR3 sequences, with approximately 5.1% occurring only once. Time point of the sample: pre-sensitization, week 0. Treatment defined: therapeutic diphenylcyclopropenone sensitization with weekly scalp DPC. Specimen: whole blood, collected in connection with sensitization to the hapten diphenylcyclopropenone (DPC). Receptors were obtained from a woman between 45 and 65 years old with alopecia areata. Some clones in this sample may be carry-over from other donors' samples.

This clonotype was observed once. A junction boundary mismatches the germline segment, possibly from a read error. The chain combines TRBV28 with TRBJ2-1; D not certain. CDR3 length: 15 amino acids. Germline lookup yields CDR1 MDHEN and CDR2 SYDVKM. The chain's CDR3 is CASSPLKVIYNDQFF. The CDR3 nucleotides are TGTGCCAGCAGCCCCCTAAAGGTCATTTACAATGATCAGTTCTTC.

This clonotype was detected ten times or more. The V call is TRBV7-9, the J call TRBJ2-7; no clear D. This CDR3 has 12 amino acids. Germline V gene data show CDR1 as SEHNR and CDR2 as FQNEAQ (reference sequence). V was cut by 0 bases and J by 6 bases, with 6 bases left in between. CDR3 loop: CASSLAPSEQYF. As DNA, the CDR3 is TGTGCCAGCAGCTTAGCGCCGAGCGAGCAGTACTTC.

This chain uses TRBV30 with TRBJ1-6; D unresolved. This CDR3 is built from 15 residues. Germline V gene lookup returns CDR1 GTSNPN and CDR2 SVGIG (reference sequence). The V end lost 4 bases, the J end lost 0 bases, and 10 bases lay between the germline ends. The CDR3 loop is CAWIYGSSYNSPLHF. The CDR3 coding sequence is TGTGCCTGGATCTACGGCAGCTCCTATAATTCACCCCTCCACTTT.

This clonotype was detected only a few times. The chain recombines TRBV7-2 with TRBJ1-1; no firm D call. V lost 2 bases and J 10 bases, leaving 8 bases between the germline ends. The germline gives CDR1 SGHTA, CDR2 FQGNSA. The CDR3 loop spans 11 amino acids. CDR3 loop: CASSLNVGAFF. The CDR3 coding sequence is TGTGCCAGCAGCTTAAATGTTGGAGCTTTCTTT. The variable domain in full, completed from reference TRBV7-2 and TRBJ1-1, reads GAGVSQSPSNKVTEKGKDVELRCDPISGHTALYWYRQSLGQGLEFLIYFQGNSAPDKSGLPSDRFSAERTGGSVSTLTIQRTQQEDSAVYLCASSLNVGAFFGQGTRLTVV.

The genes are TRBV5-1 and TRBJ1-1; TRBD1 matches 7 bases. The ends lost 0 bases at V and 0 bases at J; junction bases unmatched: 11. This CDR3 has 18 residues. CDR1 is SGHRS, CDR2 YFSETQ, per germline. CDR3 DNA sequence: TGCGCCAGCAGCTTGGGGGATATTAGACAGGGATTGAACACTGAAGCTTTCTTT. Amino acid sequence: CASSLGDIRQGLNTEAFF.

This clonotype turned up a few times. DNA for the CDR3: TGCGCCAGCAGCCAAATCGGTGGAGGGGGCTTCAATGAGCAGTTCTTC. Its protein is CASSQIGGGGFNEQFF. J is TRBJ2-1 and V is TRBV4-1, with a tentative D call TRBD1 (7 bases). The CDR3 covers 16 residues. Germline V CDR1 and CDR2: MGHRA, YSYEKL. The germline V and J ends were trimmed by 2 bases and 6 bases, with 17 bases remaining between them.

This clonotype was counted between two and nine times. The germline gene is not matched at one end of the junction; a read error may be the cause. The chain combines TRBV5-1 with TRBJ2-5, with TRBD2 matching 13 bases. Germline V gives CDR1 SGHRS, CDR2 YFSETQ. CDR3 length equals 18 residues. The CDR3 nucleotides read TGCGCCAGCAGCCCCGGACTAGCGGGGGAGCCCGGTATGGAGACCCAGCACTTC. Residues: CASSPGLAGEPGMETQHF.

In its sample, this clonotype was seen many times. The chain combines TRBV6-5 with TRBJ2-1, with 12 bases that match TRBD2. Germline V gene sequence: CDR1 MNHEY, CDR2 SVGAGI. The CDR3 runs to 16 residues. V lost 2 bases and J lost 12; bases outside the gene matches: 11. The CDR3 sequence is CASSYTSSGGGKSQFF. The CDR3 nucleotides read TGTGCCAGCAGTTACACTTCTAGCGGGGGGGGGAAATCGCAGTTCTTC.

This clonotype has a count of ten or more. The chain uses TRBV6-1 and TRBJ2-3, with D possibly being TRBD2 (5 bases). The germline V gene has CDR1 MNHNS and CDR2 SASEGT. The V gene lost 5 bases and the J gene lost 0 bases, with 12 bases spanning the gap. This CDR3 has 15 residues. In DNA, the CDR3 is TGTGCCAGCAGTCCTCTGCGGGTTAGCACAGATACGCAGTATTTT. Its protein product is CASSPLRVSTDTQYF.

The chain couples TRBV20-1 to TRBJ1-4; no reliable D call. CDR3 length: 14 residues. The V end lost 5 bases, the J end lost 7 bases, and 17 bases lay between the germline ends. Per germline, CDR1 DFQATT and CDR2 SNEGSKA (reference sequence). The CDR3 is CSALEGPGAEKLFF. CDR3 nucleotides: TGCAGTGCTCTGGAAGGGCCCGGAGCTGAAAAACTGTTTTTT.

The V gene is TRBV5-1, the J gene TRBJ2-5; no clear D gene. The length of the CDR3 is 12 residues. V lost 3 bases and J lost 2, with 5 bases in between. From germline, CDR1 is SGHRS and CDR2 YFSETQ. CDR3 region: CASSWGQETQYF. The CDR3 DNA reads as TGCGCCAGCAGCTGGGGTCAAGAGACCCAGTACTTC.

This clonotype was counted only a few times. The chain joins TRBV3-1 to TRBJ1-3, with 7 positions matching TRBD1. Trimming removed 3 bases from V and 3 bases from J; junction bases left unmatched: 8. This CDR3 comprises 16 residues. Germline V CDR1 and CDR2: LGHDT, YNNKEL (reference sequence). CDR3 nucleotide sequence: TGTGCCAGCAGCCAGGATCGAAGGGGGCTTGGAAACACCATATATTTT. This gives the protein CASSQDRRGLGNTIYF. The variable domain in full, completed from reference TRBV3-1 and TRBJ1-3, reads DTAVSQTPKYLVTQMGNDKSIKCEQNLGHDTMYWYKQDSKKFLKIMFSYNNKELIINETVPNRFSPKSPDKAHLNLHINSLELGDSAVYFCASSQDRRGLGNTIYFGEGSWLTVV.

The chain couples TRBV20-1 to TRBJ2-1; D gene unclear. Germline V gives CDR1 DFQATT, CDR2 SNEGSKA (reference sequence). The CDR3 runs to 16 residues. Trimming stripped 5 bases from V and 0 bases from J, with 17 bases between. In DNA form, the CDR3 reads TGCAGTGCTTACCTCTCGTTGGGAATCTCCTACAATGAGCAGTTCTTC. Its protein is CSAYLSLGISYNEQFF.

This clonotype was seen at least ten times. The CDR3 nucleotides are TGTGCCAGCAGTGAAGTGGGACGGGGAAAAGAGACCCAGTACTTC. Translating it yields CASSEVGRGKETQYF. The V gene is TRBV2, the J gene TRBJ2-5; D might be TRBD1 or TRBD2, each matching 5 bases. The V gene lost 1 base and the J gene lost 3 bases, with 12 bases spanning the gap. Per the germline V gene, CDR1 is SNHLY and CDR2 is FYNNEI. This CDR3 is built from 15 residues. Variable domain in full (rest from reference TRBV2 and TRBJ2-5): EPEVTQTPSHQVTQMGQEVILRCVPISNHLYFYWYRQILGQKVEFLVSFYNNEISEKSEIFDDQFSVERPDGSNFTLKIRSTKLEDSAMYFCASSEVGRGKETQYFGPGTRLLVL.

There are a few counts of this clonotype. CDR3 protein: CASSPSRDSQETQYF. CDR3 bases: TGTGCCAGCAGCCCAAGTCGGGACAGCCAAGAGACCCAGTACTTC. This rearrangement joins TRBV7-2 to TRBJ2-5; 7 bases match TRBD1. V was clipped by 5 bases and J by 1 base; unmatched bases: 7. The germline V gene has CDR1 SGHTA and CDR2 FQGNSA. The CDR3 loop spans 15 amino acids.

In this sample, this clonotype turned up a few times. The chain is built from TRBV7-9 and TRBJ2-1; 9 bases fit TRBD1. The V gene end was trimmed by 0 bases and the J gene end by 3 bases; junction bases not matched to a gene: 6. Germline assignment: CDR1 SEHNR and CDR2 FQNEAQ (reference sequence). The CDR3 totals 17 residues. The CDR3 DNA sequence: TGTGCCAGCAGCTTAGCGTTGTTGGGACAGGGCTACAATGAGCAGTTCTTC. The encoded protein is CASSLALLGQGYNEQFF.

The V call is TRBV28, the J call TRBJ1-1, with 9 nucleotides matching TRBD1. The length of the CDR3 is 14 residues. Looked up from germline, CDR1 is MDHEN and CDR2 is SYDVKM. The V gene end was trimmed by 4 bases and the J gene end by 10 bases; junction bases not matched to a gene: 10. The chain's CDR3 is CASSSRTGAGAAFF. The DNA for the CDR3 is TGTGCCAGCAGTTCTCGGACAGGGGCCGGTGCAGCTTTCTTT.

The CDR3, as DNA: TGTGCCAGCAGTTTATTGGTTAGCGGGTGGCCAAACACCGGGGAGCTGTTTTTT. This codes for CASSLLVSGWPNTGELFF. This chain uses TRBV27 with TRBJ2-2, with 7 positions matching TRBD2. The CDR3 runs to 18 residues. Germline CDR1 reads MNHEY; CDR2 reads SMNVEV (reference sequence). With 1 base clipped from V and 2 bases from J, the junction kept 10 bases outside the gene matches.

This clonotype was recorded many times. The V gene is TRBV20-1, the J gene TRBJ1-2; maybe TRBD1 (6 bases). The length of the CDR3 is 13 residues. The germline V and J ends were trimmed by 5 bases and 8 bases, with 18 bases remaining between them. Germline CDR1 is DFQATT and CDR2 is SNEGSKA (reference sequence). CDR3 nucleotides: TGCAGTGCTTGGAACCCTCAGGGGAAAGGCTACACCTTC. Its translation is CSAWNPQGKGYTF.

The rearrangement joins TRBV21-1 to TRBJ1-5; TRBD1 is the table's D call and was not checked against the DNA. TRBV21-1 is shown as a pseudogene. CDR3 size: 14 residues. The CDR3 is CASSEDSPDQPQHF. The CDR3 DNA reads as TGTGCCAGCAGCGAAGACTCGCCCGATCAGCCCCAGCATTTT.

This clonotype has just a few counts. The chain links TRBV28 to TRBJ1-1, with TRBD1 as a possible D gene (5 bases). Trimming left V 9 bases short and J 1 base short, with 12 bases between. CDR3 size: 13 residues. Germline-derived CDR1 and CDR2 are MDHEN and SYDVKM. The CDR3 loop reads CASLRGENTEAFF. The CDR3 DNA follows: TGTGCCAGTCTGAGGGGCGAGAACACTGAAGCTTTCTTT.

This clonotype was detected many times. This chain links TRBV5-1 with TRBJ1-1; unclear D gene. CDR3 length equals 15 residues. The germline gives CDR1 SGHRS, CDR2 YFSETQ. Trimming shortened V by 1 base and J by 0 bases, and 10 bases separated the two germline ends. CDR3 in DNA: TGCGCCAGCAGCTTGAGGACCACCATGAACACTGAAGCTTTCTTT. It translates to CASSLRTTMNTEAFF.

This clonotype showed up many times. CDR3 sequence: CASSQVSAMNTEAFF. DNA of the CDR3: TGTGCCAGCAGCCAAGTTTCGGCGATGAACACTGAAGCTTTCTTT. V gene TRBV4-2 combines with J gene TRBJ1-1; no clear D. Trimming stripped 1 base from V and 0 bases from J, with 9 bases between. Germline V gene data show CDR1 as LGHNA and CDR2 as YNFKEQ. CDR3 length equals 15 residues.

This chain uses TRBV7-2 with TRBJ1-1; D gene uncertain. The CDR3 length is 14 residues. Germline V gives CDR1 SGHTA, CDR2 FQGNSA. V was pared by 2 bases and J by 5 bases, with 12 bases between. CDR3 amino acids: CASSLQYSSTEAFF. DNA for the CDR3: TGTGCCAGCAGCTTACAGTACAGTTCTACTGAAGCTTTCTTT.

The chain has TRBV12-3 or TRBV12-4 and TRBJ1-2; possibly TRBD1 for D (6 bases). CDR3 size: 13 residues. Trimming removed 6 bases from V and 5 bases from J, with 13 bases in between. The CDR3 DNA reads TGTGCCAGCAGACCCGGACAGCCTTATGGCTACACCTTC. Residues: CASRPGQPYGYTF.